This entry is about one T cell receptor beta chain. The data derive from a study of T cell responses to AZD1222 COVID-19 vaccine. Germline values: CDR1 SNHLY, CDR2 FYNNEI. The CDR3 length is 13 residues. The ends were cut back, 6 bases at V and 5 bases at J, with 10 bases in the middle. Libraries were prepared by immunoSEQ multiplex PCR; TCRdb keeps only in-frame clonotypes and omits some of them. There are about 130,000 clones in the sample; just over 90% occur only once, and 6.9% lies in the top ten. The sequence derives from an adult in good health. The chain employs TRBV2 and TRBJ2-2; D might be TRBD2 (6 bases). Sequenced here: peripheral blood, sampled on day 0 of AZD1222 vaccination. CDR3 nucleotides: TGTGCCAGCAGACGGGACTGGACCGGGGAGCTGTTTTTT. This codes for CASRRDWTGELFF.